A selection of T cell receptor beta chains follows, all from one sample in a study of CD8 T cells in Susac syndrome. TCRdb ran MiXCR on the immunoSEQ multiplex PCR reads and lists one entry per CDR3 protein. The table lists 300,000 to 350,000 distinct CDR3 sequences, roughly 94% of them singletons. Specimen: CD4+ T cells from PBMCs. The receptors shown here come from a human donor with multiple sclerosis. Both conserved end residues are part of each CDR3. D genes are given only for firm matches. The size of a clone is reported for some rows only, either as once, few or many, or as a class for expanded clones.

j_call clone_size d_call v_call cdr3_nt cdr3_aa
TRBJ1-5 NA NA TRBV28 TGTGCCACCCTTAGGCCCAATCAGCCCCAGCATTTT CATLRPNQPQHF
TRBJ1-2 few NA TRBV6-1 TGTGCCAGCCGCCCGGGGCCGACGCGGGGCTACACCTTC CASRPGPTRGYTF
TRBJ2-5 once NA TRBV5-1 TGCGCCAGCAGGAGACGGACGACAGAACAAGAGACCCAGTACTTC CASRRRTTEQETQYF
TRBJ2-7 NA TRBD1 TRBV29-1 TGCAGCGGTGGACAGGGGAACGAGCAGTACTTC CSGGQGNEQYF
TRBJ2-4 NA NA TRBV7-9 TGTGCCAGCAGCTTAGCGGAGAAAAACATTCAGTACTTC CASSLAEKNIQYF
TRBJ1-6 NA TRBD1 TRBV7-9 TGTGCCAGCAGCCTGACAGGGGGGAACGCCCTCCACTTT CASSLTGGNALHF
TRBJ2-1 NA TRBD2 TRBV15 TGTGCCACCAGCCCTAGAGCGGGGGGGCCCAATGAGCAGTTCTTC CATSPRAGGPNEQFF
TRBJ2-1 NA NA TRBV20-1 TGCAGTGGGTGGCGAAACTACAATGAGCAGTTCTTC CSGWRNYNEQFF
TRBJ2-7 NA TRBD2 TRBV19 TGTGCCAGTACCGCGGGGGGTTTAGGCTACGAGCAGTACTTC CASTAGGLGYEQYF
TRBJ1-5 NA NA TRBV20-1 TGCAGTGCTAGTATGTCGGGCAATCAGCCCCAGCATTTT CSASMSGNQPQHF
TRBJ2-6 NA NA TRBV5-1 TGCGCCAGCAGCTGGCAAGGGGGGGCCAACGTCCTGACTTTC CASSWQGGANVLTF
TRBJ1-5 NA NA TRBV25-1 TGTGCCAGCAGTGCTTCCCCCAGGGTCAATGGAGGTCAGCCCCAGCATTTT CASSASPRVNGGQPQHF
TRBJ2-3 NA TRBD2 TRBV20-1 TGCAGTGCTACACCGACTAGCGGGGGACGGAGGAGCACAGATACGCAGTATTTT CSATPTSGGRRSTDTQYF
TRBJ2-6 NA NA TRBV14 TGTGCCAGCAGCCCCGGTGGTGGGGCCAACGTCCTGACTTTC CASSPGGGANVLTF
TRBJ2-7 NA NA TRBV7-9 TGTGCCAGCAGCTGGGGGACAAGCTACGAGCAGTACTTC CASSWGTSYEQYF
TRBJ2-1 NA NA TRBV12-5 TGTGCTAGTGGTTTGGGAGCCGGGACATACTACAATGAGCAGTTCTTC CASGLGAGTYYNEQFF
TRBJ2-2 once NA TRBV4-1 TGCGCCAGCAGCCAAGCCTCTTCCCGATCCCTAAACACCGGGGAGCTGTTTTTT CASSQASSRSLNTGELFF
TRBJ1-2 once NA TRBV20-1 TGCAGTGCTAGAGGAGTAATTACCTCAGGGGTAGGGGGCTACACCTTC CSARGVITSGVGGYTF
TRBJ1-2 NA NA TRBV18 TGTGCCAGCTCACCGGGTCTGACAGTCAACTATGGCTACACCTTC CASSPGLTVNYGYTF
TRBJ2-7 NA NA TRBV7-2 TGTGCCAGCAGCGTCCGGGCCCTTATCTACGAGCAGTACTTC CASSVRALIYEQYF
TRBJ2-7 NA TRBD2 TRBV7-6 TGTGCCAGCAGCTTAGGCAATCGACTAGCAAGCTACGAGCAGTACTTC CASSLGNRLASYEQYF
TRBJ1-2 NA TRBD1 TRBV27 TGTGCCAGCAGTTACCGGTCGGGACAGGGGGCCGGAGGCTACACCTTC CASSYRSGQGAGGYTF
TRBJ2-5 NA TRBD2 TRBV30 TGTGCCTGGAGTCGCGGGGGAGGCGAGACCCAGTACTTC CAWSRGGGETQYF
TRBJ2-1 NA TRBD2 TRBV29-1 TGCAGCGTTCTAGCGGGAGATTTCTACAATGAGCAGTTCTTC CSVLAGDFYNEQFF
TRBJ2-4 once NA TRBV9 TGTGCCAGCGCCCGACATGAAACCTCCGGGGCCAAAAACATTCAGTACTTC CASARHETSGAKNIQYF
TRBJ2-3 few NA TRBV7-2 TGTGCCAGCAGCTTATACGCCGATACGCAGTATTTT CASSLYADTQYF
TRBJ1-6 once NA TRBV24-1 TGTGCCACCAGTGACGCTCATAATTCACCCCTCCACTTT CATSDAHNSPLHF
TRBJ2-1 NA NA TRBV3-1 TGTGCCAGCAGCCCCTCCAATTTTAATGAGCAGTTCTTC CASSPSNFNEQFF
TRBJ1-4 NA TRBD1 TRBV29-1 TGCAGCGTCCAGGGACAGGGGGGCGAAAAACTGTTTTTT CSVQGQGGEKLFF
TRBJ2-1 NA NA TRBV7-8 TGTGCCAGCAGCTTACGGGGTCAGCTCCCCTACAATGAGCAGTTCTTC CASSLRGQLPYNEQFF
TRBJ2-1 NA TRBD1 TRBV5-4 TGTGCCAGCAGCTTGTCCATAGGGGGCGATGAGCAGTTCTTC CASSLSIGGDEQFF
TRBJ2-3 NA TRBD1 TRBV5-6 TGTGCCAGCAGCCTGGGACAGGGATTTGATACGCAGTATTTT CASSLGQGFDTQYF
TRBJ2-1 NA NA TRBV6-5 TGTGCCAGCTCGGCGAACTCCTACAATGAGCAGTTCTTC CASSANSYNEQFF
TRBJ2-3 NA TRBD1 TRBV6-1 TGTGCCAGCAGAACACCCGAAGGGGGCAGGGGAAGGAATACGCAGTATTTT CASRTPEGGRGRNTQYF
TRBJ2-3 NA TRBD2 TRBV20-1 TGCAGTGCTAGAGCGACTAGCGGGGGGGCCATCCCTTTT CSARATSGGAIPF
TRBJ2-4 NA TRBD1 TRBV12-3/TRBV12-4 TGTGCCAGCAGTTACCGGACAGGGGGCAATAACATTCAGTACTTC CASSYRTGGNNIQYF
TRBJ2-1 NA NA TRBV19 TGTGCCAGTAGTATAGGTAGGTTCAGCTCCTACAATGAGCAGTTCTTC CASSIGRFSSYNEQFF
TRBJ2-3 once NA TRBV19 TGTGCCACCTCTACCACAGATACGCAGTATTTT CATSTTDTQYF
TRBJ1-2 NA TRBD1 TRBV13 TGTGCCAGCAGCTCCAGGACAGGGCGATTCTATGGCTACACCTTC CASSSRTGRFYGYTF